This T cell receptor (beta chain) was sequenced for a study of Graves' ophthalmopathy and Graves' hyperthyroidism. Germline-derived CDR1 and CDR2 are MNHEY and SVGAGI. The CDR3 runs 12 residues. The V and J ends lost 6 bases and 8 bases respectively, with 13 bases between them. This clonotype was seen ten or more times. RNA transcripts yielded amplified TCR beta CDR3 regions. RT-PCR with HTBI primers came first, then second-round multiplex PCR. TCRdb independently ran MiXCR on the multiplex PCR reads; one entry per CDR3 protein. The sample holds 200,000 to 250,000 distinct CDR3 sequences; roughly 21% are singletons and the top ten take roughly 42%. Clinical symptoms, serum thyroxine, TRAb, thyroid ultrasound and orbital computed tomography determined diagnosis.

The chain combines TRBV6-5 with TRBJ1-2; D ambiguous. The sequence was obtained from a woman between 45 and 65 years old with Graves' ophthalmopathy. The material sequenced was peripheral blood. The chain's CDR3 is CASRGLPEGYTF. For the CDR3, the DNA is TGTGCCAGCAGAGGTCTCCCCGAGGGCTACACCTTC.